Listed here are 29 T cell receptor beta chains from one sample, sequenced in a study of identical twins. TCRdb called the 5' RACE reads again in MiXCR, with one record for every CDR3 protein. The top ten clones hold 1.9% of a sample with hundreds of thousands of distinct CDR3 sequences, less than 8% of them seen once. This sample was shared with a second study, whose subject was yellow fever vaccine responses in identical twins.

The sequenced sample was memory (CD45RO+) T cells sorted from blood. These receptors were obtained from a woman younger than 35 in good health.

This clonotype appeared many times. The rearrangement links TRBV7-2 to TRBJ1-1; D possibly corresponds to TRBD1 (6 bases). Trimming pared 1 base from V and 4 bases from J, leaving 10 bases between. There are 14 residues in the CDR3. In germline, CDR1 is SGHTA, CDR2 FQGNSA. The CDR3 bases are TGTGCCAGCAGCTTAGGGACAGCCCGCACTGAAGCTTTCTTT. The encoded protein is CASSLGTARTEAFF.

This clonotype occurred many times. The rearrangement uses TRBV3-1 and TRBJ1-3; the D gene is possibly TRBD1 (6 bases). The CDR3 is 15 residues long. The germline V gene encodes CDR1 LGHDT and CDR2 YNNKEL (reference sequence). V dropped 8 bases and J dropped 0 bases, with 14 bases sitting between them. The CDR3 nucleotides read TGTGCCAGCGGCGGACAGAAGAGCTCTGGAAACACCATATATTTT. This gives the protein CASGGQKSSGNTIYF. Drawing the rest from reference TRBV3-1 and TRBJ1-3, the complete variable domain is DTAVSQTPKYLVTQMGNDKSIKCEQNLGHDTMYWYKQDSKKFLKIMFSYNNKELIINETVPNRFSPKSPDKAHLNLHINSLELGDSAVYFCASGGQKSSGNTIYFGEGSWLTVV.

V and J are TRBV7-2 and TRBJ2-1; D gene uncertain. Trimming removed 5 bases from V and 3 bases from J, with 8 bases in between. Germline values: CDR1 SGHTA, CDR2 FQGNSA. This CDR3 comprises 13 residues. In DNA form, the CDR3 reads TGTGCCAGCAGCCCCTACAACTACAATGAGCAGTTCTTC. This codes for CASSPYNYNEQFF.

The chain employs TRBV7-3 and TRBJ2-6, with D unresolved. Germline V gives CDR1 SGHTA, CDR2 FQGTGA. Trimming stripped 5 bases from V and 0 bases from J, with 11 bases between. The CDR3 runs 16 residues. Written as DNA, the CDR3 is TGTGCCAGCAGCGGGTCGGGCCGCTCTGGGGCCAACGTCCTGACTTTC. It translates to CASSGSGRSGANVLTF.

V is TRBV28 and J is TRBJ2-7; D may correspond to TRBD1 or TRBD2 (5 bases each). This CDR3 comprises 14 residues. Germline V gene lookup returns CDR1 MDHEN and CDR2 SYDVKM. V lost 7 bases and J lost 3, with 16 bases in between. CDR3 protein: CASIQSGTYYEQYF. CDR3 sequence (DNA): TGTGCCAGCATCCAGTCGGGGACCTACTACGAGCAGTACTTC.

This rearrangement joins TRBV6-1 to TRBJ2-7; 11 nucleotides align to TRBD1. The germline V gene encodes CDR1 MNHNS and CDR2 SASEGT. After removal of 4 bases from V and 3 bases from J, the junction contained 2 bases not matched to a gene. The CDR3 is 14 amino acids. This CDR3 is CASSGTGGNYEQYF. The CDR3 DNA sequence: TGTGCCAGCAGTGGGACAGGGGGCAACTACGAGCAGTACTTC.

The CDR3 sequence is CASSPTGHNEQFF. The DNA for the CDR3 is TGTGCCAGCAGTCCGACAGGGCACAATGAGCAGTTCTTC. This sequence joins TRBV6-4 and TRBJ2-1; 7 bases are a match to TRBD1. The CDR3 consists of 13 residues. From germline, CDR1 is MRHNA and CDR2 SNTAGT. With V trimmed by 5 bases and J by 5 bases, 3 bases remained unmatched.

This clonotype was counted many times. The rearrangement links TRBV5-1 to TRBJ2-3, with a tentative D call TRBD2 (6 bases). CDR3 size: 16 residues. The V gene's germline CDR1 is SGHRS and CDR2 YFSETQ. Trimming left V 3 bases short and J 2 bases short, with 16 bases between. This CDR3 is CASSSGLTINTDTQYF. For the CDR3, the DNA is TGCGCCAGCAGCTCGGGACTTACCATTAACACAGATACGCAGTATTTT.

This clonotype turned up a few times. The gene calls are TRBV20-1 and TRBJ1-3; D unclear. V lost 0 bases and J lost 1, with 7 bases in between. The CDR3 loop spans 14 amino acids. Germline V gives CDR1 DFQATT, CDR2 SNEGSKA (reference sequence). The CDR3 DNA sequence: TGCAGTGCTAGAGAAAAAATTTCTGGAAACACCATATATTTT. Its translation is CSAREKISGNTIYF.

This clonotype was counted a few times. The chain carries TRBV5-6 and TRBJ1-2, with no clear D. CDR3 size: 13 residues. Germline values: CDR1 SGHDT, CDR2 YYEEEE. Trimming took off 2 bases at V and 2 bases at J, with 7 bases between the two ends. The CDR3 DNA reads TGTGCCAGCAGCTTTCGGCAGAACTATGGCTACACCTTC. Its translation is CASSFRQNYGYTF.

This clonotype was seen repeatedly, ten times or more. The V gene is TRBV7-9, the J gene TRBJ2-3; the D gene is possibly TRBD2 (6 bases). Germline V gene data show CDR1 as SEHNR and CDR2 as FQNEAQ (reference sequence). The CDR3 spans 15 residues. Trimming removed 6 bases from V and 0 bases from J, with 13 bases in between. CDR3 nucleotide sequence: TGTGCCAGCAGTCGACCCAGCGGGAGCACAGATACGCAGTATTTT. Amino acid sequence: CASSRPSGSTDTQYF.

The CDR3 DNA reads as TGTGCCAGCAGCCACCGGGACAACAAAAACATTCAGTACTTC. Translating gives CASSHRDNKNIQYF. This chain uses TRBV7-2 with TRBJ2-4; the D gene is possibly TRBD1 (6 bases). The CDR3 is 14 amino acids. The ends were cut back, 5 bases at V and 3 bases at J, with 11 bases in the middle. Germline V gene data show CDR1 as SGHTA and CDR2 as FQGNSA. Complete variable domain (other parts from reference TRBV7-2 and TRBJ2-4): GAGVSQSPSNKVTEKGKDVELRCDPISGHTALYWYRQSLGQGLEFLIYFQGNSAPDKSGLPSDRFSAERTGGSVSTLTIQRTQQEDSAVYLCASSHRDNKNIQYFGAGTRLSVL.

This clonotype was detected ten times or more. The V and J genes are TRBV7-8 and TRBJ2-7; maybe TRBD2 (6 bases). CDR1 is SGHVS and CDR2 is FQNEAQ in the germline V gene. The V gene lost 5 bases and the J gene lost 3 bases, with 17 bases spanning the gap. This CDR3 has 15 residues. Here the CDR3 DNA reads TGTGCCAGCAGCCTTTATACGGGGGTCGGCTACGAGCAGTACTTC. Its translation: CASSLYTGVGYEQYF. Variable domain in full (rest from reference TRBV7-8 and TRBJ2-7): GAGVSQSPRYKVAKRGQDVALRCDPISGHVSLFWYQQALGQGPEFLTYFQNEAQLDKSGLPSDRFFAERPEGSVSTLKIQRTQQEDSAVYLCASSLYTGVGYEQYFGPGTRLTVT.

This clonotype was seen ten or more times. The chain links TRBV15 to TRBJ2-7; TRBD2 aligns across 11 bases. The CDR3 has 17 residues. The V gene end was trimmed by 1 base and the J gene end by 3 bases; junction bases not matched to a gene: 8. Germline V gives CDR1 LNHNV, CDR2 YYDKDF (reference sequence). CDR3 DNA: TGTGCCACCAGCAGAGGTCTGACTAGCGGGACGGACTACGAGCAGTACTTC. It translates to CATSRGLTSGTDYEQYF.

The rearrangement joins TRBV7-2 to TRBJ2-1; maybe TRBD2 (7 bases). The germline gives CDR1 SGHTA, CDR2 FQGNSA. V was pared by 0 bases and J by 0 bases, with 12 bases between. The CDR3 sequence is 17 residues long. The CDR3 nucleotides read TGTGCCAGCAGCTTAGCGGGGGGGCATCACTCCTACAATGAGCAGTTCTTC. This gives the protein CASSLAGGHHSYNEQFF. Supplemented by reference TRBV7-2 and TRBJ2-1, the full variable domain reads GAGVSQSPSNKVTEKGKDVELRCDPISGHTALYWYRQSLGQGLEFLIYFQGNSAPDKSGLPSDRFSAERTGGSVSTLTIQRTQQEDSAVYLCASSLAGGHHSYNEQFFGPGTRLTVL.

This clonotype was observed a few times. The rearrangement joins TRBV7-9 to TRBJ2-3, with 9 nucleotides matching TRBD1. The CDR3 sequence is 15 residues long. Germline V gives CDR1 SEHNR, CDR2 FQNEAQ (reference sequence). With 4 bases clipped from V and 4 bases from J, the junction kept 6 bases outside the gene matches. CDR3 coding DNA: TGTGCCAGCAGCTATAGACAGGGGGGCGCAGATACGCAGTATTTT. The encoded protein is CASSYRQGGADTQYF.

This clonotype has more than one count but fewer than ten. The CDR3 here is CASSYPSGGAHEQFF. CDR3 DNA: TGTGCCAGCAGTTACCCTAGCGGGGGGGCGCATGAGCAGTTCTTC. The rearrangement links TRBV6-5 to TRBJ2-1; 12 bases are a match to TRBD2. J was trimmed by 8 bases and V by 2 bases; bases with no gene match: 4. Germline CDR1 reads MNHEY; CDR2 reads SVGAGI. This CDR3 is 15 amino acids long.

The CDR3, as DNA: TGTGCCAGCAGTTACTCGGGGGGTGCGACCCAGTACTTC. Translation gives CASSYSGGATQYF. The gene calls are TRBV6-6 and TRBJ2-5, with D perhaps TRBD2 (6 bases). Germline loops: CDR1 MNHNY, CDR2 SVGAGI (reference sequence). The CDR3 covers 13 residues. Deletions cut 0 bases from V and 7 bases from J, with 9 bases between.

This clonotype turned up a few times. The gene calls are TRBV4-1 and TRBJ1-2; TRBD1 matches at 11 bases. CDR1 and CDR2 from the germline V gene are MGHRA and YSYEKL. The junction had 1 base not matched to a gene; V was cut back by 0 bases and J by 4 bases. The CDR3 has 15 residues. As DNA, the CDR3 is TGCGCCAGCAGCCAAGAGGGACAGGGGGGCTATGGCTACACCTTC. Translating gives CASSQEGQGGYGYTF.

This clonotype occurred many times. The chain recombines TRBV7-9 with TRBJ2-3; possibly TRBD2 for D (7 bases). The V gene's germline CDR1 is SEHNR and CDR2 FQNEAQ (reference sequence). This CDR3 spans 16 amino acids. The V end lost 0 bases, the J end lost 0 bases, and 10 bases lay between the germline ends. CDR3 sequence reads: CASSLAAGASTDTQYF. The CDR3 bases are TGTGCCAGCAGCTTAGCGGCGGGGGCTAGCACAGATACGCAGTATTTT. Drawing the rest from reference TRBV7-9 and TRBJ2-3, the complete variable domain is DTGVSQNPRHKITKRGQNVTFRCDPISEHNRLYWYRQTLGQGPEFLTYFQNEAQLEKSRLLSDRFSAERPKGSFSTLEIQRTEQGDSAMYLCASSLAAGASTDTQYFGPGTRLTVL.

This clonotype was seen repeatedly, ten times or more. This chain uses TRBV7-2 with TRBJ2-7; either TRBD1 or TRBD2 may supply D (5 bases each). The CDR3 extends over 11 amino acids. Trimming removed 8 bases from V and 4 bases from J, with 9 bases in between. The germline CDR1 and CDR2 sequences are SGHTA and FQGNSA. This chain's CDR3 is CASRGKYEQYF. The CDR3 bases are TGTGCCAGCCGGGGCAAGTACGAGCAGTACTTC.

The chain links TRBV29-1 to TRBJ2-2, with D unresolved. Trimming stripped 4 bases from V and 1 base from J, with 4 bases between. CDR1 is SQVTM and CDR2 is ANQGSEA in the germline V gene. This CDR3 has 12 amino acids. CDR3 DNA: TGCAGCGTTGGCAGGAACACCGGGGAGCTGTTTTTT. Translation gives CSVGRNTGELFF.

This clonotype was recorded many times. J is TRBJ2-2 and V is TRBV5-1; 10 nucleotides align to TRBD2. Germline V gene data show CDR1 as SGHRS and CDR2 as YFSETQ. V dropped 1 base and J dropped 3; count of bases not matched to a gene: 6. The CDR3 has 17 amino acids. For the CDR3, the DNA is TGCGCCAGCAGCTTGTTACCAGCGGGGGGGGACACCGGGGAGCTGTTTTTT. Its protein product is CASSLLPAGGDTGELFF.

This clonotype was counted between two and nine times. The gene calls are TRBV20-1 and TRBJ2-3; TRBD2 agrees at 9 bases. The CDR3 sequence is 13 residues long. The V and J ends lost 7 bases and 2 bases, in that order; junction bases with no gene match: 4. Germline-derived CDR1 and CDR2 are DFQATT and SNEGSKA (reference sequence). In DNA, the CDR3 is TGCAGTGTTATAGCGGGAGTCACAGATACGCAGTATTTT. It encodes CSVIAGVTDTQYF.

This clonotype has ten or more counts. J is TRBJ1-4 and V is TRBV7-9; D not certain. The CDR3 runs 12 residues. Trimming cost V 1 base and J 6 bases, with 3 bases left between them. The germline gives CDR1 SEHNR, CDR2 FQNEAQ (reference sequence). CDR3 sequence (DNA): TGTGCCAGCAGCTTAGTTGATGAAAAACTGTTTTTT. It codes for CASSLVDEKLFF.

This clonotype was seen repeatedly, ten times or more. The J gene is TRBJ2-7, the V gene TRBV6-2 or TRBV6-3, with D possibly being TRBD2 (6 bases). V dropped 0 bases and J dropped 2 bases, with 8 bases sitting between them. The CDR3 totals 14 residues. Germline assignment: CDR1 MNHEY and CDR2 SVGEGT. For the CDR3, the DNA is TGTGCCAGCAGTTACTCTGGGGAGGCCTACGAGCAGTACTTC. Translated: CASSYSGEAYEQYF.

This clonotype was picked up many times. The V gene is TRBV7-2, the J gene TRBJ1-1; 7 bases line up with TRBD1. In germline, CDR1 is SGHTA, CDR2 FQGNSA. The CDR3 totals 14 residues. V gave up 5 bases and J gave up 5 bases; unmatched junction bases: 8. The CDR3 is CASSPTGQGTEAFF. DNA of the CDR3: TGTGCCAGCAGCCCGACAGGGCAGGGGACTGAAGCTTTCTTT.

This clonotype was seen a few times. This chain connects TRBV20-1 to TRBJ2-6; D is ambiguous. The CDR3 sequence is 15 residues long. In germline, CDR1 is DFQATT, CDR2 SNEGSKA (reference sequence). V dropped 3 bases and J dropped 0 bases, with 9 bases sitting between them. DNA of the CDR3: TGCAGTGCTAGTGGCCAGACCTCTGGGGCCAACGTCCTGACTTTC. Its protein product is CSASGQTSGANVLTF.

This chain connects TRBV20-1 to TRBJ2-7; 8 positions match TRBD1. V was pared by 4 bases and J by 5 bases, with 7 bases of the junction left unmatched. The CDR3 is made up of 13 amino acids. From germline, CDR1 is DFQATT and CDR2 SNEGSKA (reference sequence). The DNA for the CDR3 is TGCAGTGCTAACCCAGGGGGCAGAAACGAGCAGTACTTC. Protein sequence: CSANPGGRNEQYF.